This TCR beta chain was recorded in a study of blood T cell repertoires in COVID-19. About the research overall: Acute and convalescent COVID-19 samples came from the United States, Italy and Spain. PBMCs, B-cell-depleted T cells, or T cells provided the cDNA or gDNA that made up the material.

The ends were cut back, 5 bases at V and 7 bases at J, with 8 bases in the middle. This CDR3 has 12 residues. Libraries were prepared by immunoSEQ multiplex PCR; TCRdb keeps only in-frame clonotypes and omits some of them. The sample shows about 100,000 clones, roughly 86% of them seen only once. This TCR came from a woman aged 55-69 years with acute or convalescent COVID-19. Material: peripheral blood. V is TRBV12-3 or TRBV12-4 and J is TRBJ1-4; no firm D call. DNA for the CDR3: TGTGCCAGCAGTCGACTTGTTGAAAAACTGTTTTTT. This sequence encodes CASSRLVEKLFF.